The source of this T cell receptor beta chain is a study of cytomegalovirus exposure and HLA in healthy donors. Overall study results and limits: A previous analysis found most TCR beta V segments productive roughly 90% or roughly 30% of the time. Association of approximately 16,000 TCR beta sequences with HLA alleles was found at 0.05 false discovery rate in a later analysis. Indistinguishable V segments such as TRBV6-2 and TRBV6-3 were excluded.

Germline loops: CDR1 MNHEY, CDR2 SMNVEV (reference sequence). J was trimmed by 0 bases and V by 7 bases; bases with no gene match: 4. CDR3 size: 14 residues. To note about this clone: Its antigen is unknown.

PCR amplification relied on 60 Vbeta primers (plus 13 Jbeta primers). Only in-frame clones appear in the TCRdb table, and some are missing; sequencing was by immunoSEQ multiplex PCR. In total, the table holds roughly 71,000 clones. Sequencing used PBMCs. The source is a woman in her 40s in good health and CMV-seropositive. The V call is TRBV27, the J call TRBJ2-5; 8 bases align to TRBD2. The CDR3 region is CASKARGDQETQYF. CDR3 in DNA: TGTGCCAGCAAAGCGCGGGGGGACCAAGAGACCCAGTACTTC.